This TCR beta chain was identified during a study of blood T cell repertoires in COVID-19 (dated by TCRdb to the early 2020s). With regard to the full study: Samples from collaborators originated in the United States, Italy and Spain and spanned both the acute and convalescent phases of COVID-19. The material from the prospective study consisted of cDNA or gDNA derived from T cells, B-cell-depleted T cells, or PBMCs. Deeply sampled blood TCRbeta repertoires from subjects exposed to, actively infected with, or recovered from COVID-19 were included in the dataset. The repertoires were released in a freely available public database meant as a resource for research on the immune response to SARS-CoV-2. Samples were obtained from the ongoing ImmuneRACE study (first 160 participants) and from 1,254 subjects provided by 6 global collaborators. The sample metadata nearly always contained a de-identified subject ID, COVID-19 status, age in years and sex. Where available, HLA class I and class II types were taken from metadata supplied by the sample provider and were not determined by assay-based typing.

The CDR3 numbers 16 residues from cysteine through phenylalanine. Kept here is only the CDR3 DNA, which spans 48 bases and is read in frame from base 1. CDR1 ENHRY and CDR2 SYGVKD are derived from the germline V gene. Ends trimmed: V by 7 bases, J by 0 bases; bases unmatched to a gene: 6. Concerning this clone itself: Its antigen is unknown. Per-nucleotide qualities are absent, and no much larger clonotype sits a single base away.

TCRbeta CDR3 regions were amplified from genomic DNA using the immunoSEQ Assay, a bias-controlled multiplex PCR. As for the original processing: The number of nucleated cells in each sample was estimated by amplification of reference gene primers within the assay. To quantify the absolute abundance of each unique TCRbeta CDR3 rearrangement, sequence reads were collapsed and filtered. For each sample, productive Simpson clonality was calculated as the square root of Simpson's diversity index over productive rearrangements. What TCRdb holds here is the immuneACCESS table cut down to in-frame rearrangements. Part of the clones is not present; checked against another copy, under half of the missing clones reflect an unresolved V gene, and the others are unexplained. For V, J and clone size, that table is used; D and trimming come from the DNA. The sample table holds approximately 350,000 clones, of which around 89% were seen once. The top ten clones comprise approximately 3% of the sample.

One collaborating source in Seattle enrolled patients during active infection and followed them longitudinally through the course of disease. Whole blood was collected in K2EDTA tubes by collaborating institutions according to the institutions' own protocols. For TCRbeta analysis, collaborator samples were shipped as frozen whole blood, as isolated PBMCs, or as DNA extracted from either sample type. Here is what the overall study found, with its caveats: How much clinical and demographic metadata was included differed by source and by participant, and the metadata was provided uncurated.

The chain employs TRBV10-3 and TRBJ2-4, with 10 junctional bases fitting TRBD2. Sequencing was done on a sample of peripheral blood. This receptor was obtained from a woman aged 30 to 39 with COVID-19, enrolled during active disease. The CDR3 reads CAIMPSGGIAKNIQYF. The nucleotides are TGTGCCATCATGCCTAGCGGGGGCATAGCCAAAAACATTCAGTACTTC.